This T cell receptor beta chain was found in a study of CD8+ T cells in alopecia areata. The study's findings and limits: Sequences from scalp samples also cover resident alphabeta T cells of normal skin. With one nonresponder, baseline CD8+ expansion's link to response remains uncertain.

Extracted RNA was reverse transcribed, and the resulting cDNA served as sequencing template. Profiled with immunoSEQ multiplex PCR; TCRdb holds only in-frame clones, not every one. The sample holds 150,000 to 200,000 clones, roughly 70% seen once. The V gene lost 3 bases and the J gene lost 2 bases, with 17 bases spanning the gap. The CDR3 totals 18 residues. CDR1 is KGHSH, CDR2 LQKENI, per germline. Comment on this clone: Its antigen is not identified.

Treatment denoted: oral pan-JAK inhibitor, 5-10 mg twice daily. The genes are TRBV18 and TRBJ2-6, with a weak D call TRBD2 (6 bases). This receptor was taken from a human donor with alopecia areata. The sequencing used CD4+ T cells sorted from blood, collected at roughly week 49, from a patient treated with tofacitinib. This chain's CDR3 is CASSPTTLGGAGANVLTF. For the CDR3, the DNA is TGTGCCAGCTCACCCACGACGTTAGGCGGGGCTGGGGCCAACGTCCTGACTTTC.